The rows below give T cell receptor beta chains drawn from one sample of a study of control samples from healthy donors and cancer patients. Clones were read by immunoSEQ multiplex PCR, and TCRdb kept only the in-frame ones, dropping some. The repertoire holds some 99,000 clones, with about nine tenths as singletons. Sequencing was done on a sample of blood. Receptor source: a human donor in good health. The donor label of this sample is uncertain. CDR3s include the opening cysteine and the closing phenylalanine or tryptophan. A D gene is named only where the DNA matches it firmly.

j_call v_call d_call cdr3_aa cdr3_nt
TRBJ2-3 TRBV7-9 TRBD2 CASSSWTSASTDTQYF TGTGCCAGCAGCTCCTGGACTAGCGCAAGCACAGATACGCAGTATTTT
TRBJ1-2 TRBV6-5 NA CASSYSGGTYGYTF TGTGCCAGCAGTTACTCCGGGGGTACCTATGGCTACACCTTC
TRBJ1-2 TRBV5-4 NA CASIELGTPYGYTF TGTGCCAGCATCGAGCTCGGGACCCCCTATGGCTACACCTTC
TRBJ1-2 TRBV7-2 NA CASSIRGSLAFGYTF TGTGCCAGCAGCATCCGGGGATCCCTTGCTTTTGGCTACACCTTC
TRBJ2-3 TRBV5-8 NA CASSFGMDRGADTQYF TGTGCCAGCAGCTTTGGCATGGACCGAGGAGCAGATACGCAGTATTTT
TRBJ2-7 TRBV10-2 TRBD2 CASSVGGGSEQYF TGCGCCAGCAGTGTGGGCGGGGGGTCGGAGCAGTACTTC
TRBJ2-1 TRBV24-1 NA CATSDRFYNEQFF TGTGCCACCAGTGATAGGTTTTACAATGAGCAGTTCTTC
TRBJ2-7 TRBV19 TRBD2 CASSGRLAGVYEQYF TGTGCCAGTAGTGGCAGACTAGCGGGGGTCTACGAGCAGTACTTC
TRBJ1-1 TRBV5-1 NA CASRAGSNTEAFF TGCGCCAGCAGGGCAGGATCGAACACTGAAGCTTTCTTT
TRBJ2-1 TRBV6-5 TRBD2 CASWASGGAGNEQFF TGTGCCTCTTGGGCTAGCGGGGGGGCCGGGAATGAGCAGTTCTTC